Sequencing of this T cell receptor beta chain was carried out in a study of blood T cell repertoires in COVID-19. Methods used by the authors: The assay estimated nucleated cells by amplifying reference gene primers. Sequenced by immunoSEQ multiplex PCR; TCRdb stores in-frame clones only, minus some. V, J and clone size are those of that table, while D and trimming were read from the DNA. Counted here are about 280,000 clones, about four fifths occurring once; the ten biggest clones make up more than 4%. The participants were between roughly 18 and 89 years old and came from about two dozen US areas. Participants had their cohort set by participant-reported clinical history. In germline, CDR1 is SGHTA, CDR2 FQGTGA. The V segment lost 4 bases and the J segment 5 bases; nucleotides outside the gene matches: 5. The CDR3 covers 15 residues.

The receptor was derived from a man aged 35 to 55 who had been exposed to COVID-19. The chain has TRBV7-3 and TRBJ2-3; TRBD2 aligns across 11 bases. Sequencing was carried out using PBMCs or T cells enriched from blood (not recorded which). This chain's CDR3 is CASSSIAGGGDTQYF. As DNA, the CDR3 is TGTGCCAGCAGCTCGATAGCGGGAGGGGGAGATACGCAGTATTTT.